The rows below give T cell receptor beta chains drawn from one sample of a study of cytomegalovirus exposure and HLA in healthy donors. Clones were sequenced by immunoSEQ multiplex PCR, and TCRdb holds only the in-frame ones, with some missing. The sample holds around 78,000 clones, about 60% seen once. Sequenced sample: PBMCs. The receptors were sampled from a man in his thirties or forties in good health and CMV-seropositive. CDR3s include the opening cysteine and the closing phenylalanine or tryptophan. A D gene is named only where the DNA matches it firmly. Not every row has a clone size; where given, it reads once, few, many or a size class.

TRBD1 few TRBJ1-1 TRBV10-3 CAISATPGQGDEAFF TGTGCCATCAGTGCAACCCCAGGACAGGGTGACGAAGCTTTCTTT
. . TRBJ2-3 TRBV7-9 CASSLYGGGTDTQYF TGTGCCAGCAGCTTATATGGCGGAGGCACAGATACGCAGTATTTT
TRBD2 . TRBJ2-7 TRBV7-9 CASSLGTSGRGEEQYF TGTGCCAGCAGCTTAGGGACTAGCGGGAGGGGAGAGGAGCAGTACTTC
TRBD2 once TRBJ2-1 TRBV4-3 CASSQDQASGRAGRGTEQFF TGCGCCAGCAGCCAAGATCAAGCTAGCGGGAGGGCCGGTCGGGGGACTGAGCAGTTCTTC
TRBD1 . TRBJ2-1 TRBV7-2 CASSPRRQGFNEQFF TGTGCCAGCAGCCCCCGGCGACAGGGGTTCAATGAGCAGTTCTTC
. . TRBJ1-2 TRBV7-9 CASSLGGGIGYGYTF TGTGCCAGCAGCTTAGGAGGAGGGATTGGGTATGGCTACACCTTC
. . TRBJ1-5 TRBV7-6 CASSLLAGDQPQHF TGTGCCAGCAGCTTACTGGCAGGGGATCAGCCCCAGCATTTT
. . TRBJ2-7 TRBV4-1 CASSQDGGRRAEYF TGCGCCAGCAGCCAAGATGGGGGCCGACGAGCGGAGTACTTC
TRBD1 once TRBJ2-7 TRBV2 CAIKWDRGTDEQYF TGTGCCATCAAGTGGGACAGGGGAACCGACGAGCAGTACTTC
TRBD2 . TRBJ2-1 TRBV6-4 CASSDSGGGLNEQFF TGTGCCAGCAGTGACTCGGGGGGAGGGCTCAATGAGCAGTTCTTC
TRBD1 . TRBJ1-1 TRBV19 CASSITGGNTEAFF TGTGCCAGTAGTATAACAGGGGGAAACACTGAAGCTTTCTTT
. . TRBJ1-2 TRBV19 CASSNRKANYGYTF TGTGCCAGTAGTAACAGAAAAGCTAACTATGGCTACACCTTC
. . TRBJ1-6 TRBV2 CASSSGAYSPLHF TGTGCCAGCAGTAGTGGGGCTTATTCACCCCTCCACTTT
TRBD1 . TRBJ1-5 TRBV11-2 CASSTRTGGQPQHF TGTGCCAGCAGCACTAGGACAGGGGGGCAGCCCCAGCATTTT
TRBD2 . TRBJ2-7 TRBV7-6 CASSPEFGLAGAYEQYF TGTGCCAGCAGCCCAGAATTCGGACTAGCGGGGGCCTACGAGCAGTACTTC
. . TRBJ1-2 TRBV7-9 CASSNLTGGYTF TGTGCCAGCAGCAACTTGACAGGTGGCTACACCTTC
. . TRBJ1-1 TRBV6-1 CASSEGINTEAFF TGTGCCAGCAGTGAAGGTATAAACACTGAAGCTTTCTTT
. . TRBJ2-7 TRBV7-9 CSSSLLGEEQYF TGTTCCAGCAGCTTACTCGGGGAGGAGCAGTACTTC
TRBD1 . TRBJ1-2 TRBV5-6 CASSRDRGRYNYGYTF TGTGCCAGCAGCCGGGACAGGGGGCGATATAACTATGGCTACACCTTC
. . TRBJ2-1 TRBV2 CASRPIDREAGNEQFF TGTGCCAGCAGACCTATAGACAGGGAGGCCGGGAATGAGCAGTTCTTC
TRBD1 few TRBJ2-2 TRBV5-1 CASSLGDRGTGELFF TGCGCCAGCAGCTTGGGGGACAGGGGCACCGGGGAGCTGTTTTTT
. . TRBJ2-3 TRBV6-4 CASSDARGSTDTQYF TGTGCCAGCAGTGACGCTCGGGGGAGCACAGATACGCAGTATTTT
TRBD2 . TRBJ2-1 TRBV11-2 CASTTGTSGSGEQFF TGTGCCAGCACCACCGGGACTAGCGGATCCGGGGAGCAGTTCTTC
TRBD1 . TRBJ1-5 TRBV2 CASSPRDRQNNQPQHF TGTGCCAGCAGCCCCCGGGACAGACAAAATAATCAGCCCCAGCATTTT
. . TRBJ2-7 TRBV30 CAWSVTGLNEQYF TGTGCCTGGAGTGTGACAGGTCTCAACGAGCAGTACTTC
. . TRBJ2-1 TRBV6-4 CASSDSEYNEQFF TGTGCCAGCAGTGACTCTGAGTACAATGAGCAGTTCTTC
. . TRBJ2-1 TRBV7-9 CASSPQAGRKVYNEQFF TGTGCCAGCAGCCCCCAGGCGGGCAGAAAAGTATACAATGAGCAGTTCTTC
. . TRBJ2-5 TRBV6-4 CASSDSSHYKADAQYF TGTGCCAGCAGTGACTCGAGCCACTACAAGGCTGATGCCCAGTACTTC
TRBD2 . TRBJ2-1 TRBV11-2 CASSPPASGQFF TGTGCCAGCAGTCCTCCAGCTAGCGGGCAGTTCTTC
TRBD1 . TRBJ2-3 TRBV7-3 CASSLGQPETQYF TGTGCCAGCAGCTTGGGACAGCCAGAAACGCAGTATTTT
TRBD1 . TRBJ2-7 TRBV19 CASSTGTGGRYEQYF TGTGCCAGTAGTACCGGGACAGGGGGAAGGTACGAGCAGTACTTC
TRBD1 once TRBJ1-1 TRBV10-3 CAISKGQGTSTEAFF TGTGCCATCAGCAAAGGACAGGGGACGAGCACTGAAGCTTTCTTT
. . TRBJ2-2 TRBV7-9 CASSERISTGELFF TGTGCCAGCAGCGAGCGGATTAGCACCGGGGAGCTGTTTTTT
TRBD1 . TRBJ2-5 TRBV2 CASKGGWETQYF TGTGCCAGCAAAGGGGGCTGGGAGACCCAGTACTTC
TRBD1 . TRBJ2-7 TRBV5-4 CASSYGDRGSYEQYF TGTGCCAGCAGCTATGGGGACAGGGGCTCCTACGAGCAGTACTTC
TRBD2 . TRBJ2-1 TRBV4-2 CASSQATTSGVFYNEQFF TGTGCCAGCAGCCAAGCCACGACTAGCGGAGTTTTCTACAATGAGCAGTTCTTC
TRBD2 . TRBJ2-3 TRBV5-4 CASSGERETPDTQYF TGTGCCAGCAGCGGGGAGCGGGAAACCCCAGATACGCAGTATTTT
TRBD2 . TRBJ2-1 TRBV6-5 CASLRTSGGGEQFF TGTGCCAGCCTACGGACTAGCGGGGGCGGTGAGCAGTTCTTC
. . TRBJ2-3 TRBV7-9 CASSSTGTDTQYF TGTGCCAGCAGTTCAACAGGGACAGATACGCAGTATTTT
TRBD1 . TRBJ1-1 TRBV11-2 CASSLGGTADTEAFF TGTGCCAGCAGCTTAGGTGGGACAGCCGACACTGAAGCTTTCTTT
TRBD1 few TRBJ1-2 TRBV15 CATSGTENYGYTF TGTGCCACCAGCGGGACAGAAAACTATGGCTACACCTTC
. . TRBJ2-5 TRBV5-6 CASSLGLHQETQYF TGTGCCAGCAGCCTAGGACTACACCAAGAGACCCAGTACTTC
. . TRBJ2-5 TRBV11-2 CASSFPAGETQYF TGTGCCAGCAGCTTTCCCGCAGGAGAGACCCAGTACTTC
TRBD1 . TRBJ2-2 TRBV28 CATIRGHTGELFF TGTGCCACCATAAGGGGGCACACCGGGGAGCTGTTTTTT
. . TRBJ1-4 TRBV5-6 CASSSGTWDEKLFF TGTGCCAGCAGCTCCGGGACATGGGATGAAAAACTGTTTTTT
TRBD2 . TRBJ2-1 TRBV7-6 CASSLEGLAVYNEQFF TGTGCCAGCAGCTTAGAGGGACTAGCGGTCTACAATGAGCAGTTCTTC
TRBD1 . TRBJ2-1 TRBV29-1 CSVRQGGSGEQFF TGCAGCGTTAGACAGGGCGGATCGGGGGAGCAGTTCTTC
. . TRBJ1-2 TRBV6-1 CASSEGGTNYGYTF TGTGCCAGCAGTGAAGGGGGCACAAACTATGGCTACACCTTC
TRBD2 . TRBJ2-5 TRBV6-5 CASSISSGQETQYF TGTGCCAGCAGTATATCTAGCGGCCAAGAGACCCAGTACTTC